Each of the 25 T cell receptor beta chains below was sequenced from the same sample in a study of cytomegalovirus exposure and HLA in healthy donors. Produced via immunoSEQ multiplex PCR; TCRdb's table is partial and in-frame only. This repertoire shows some 170,000 clones, about 88% found once; its top ten account for around 2%. Sequencing was performed on PBMCs. These receptors came from a woman younger than 30 in good health and CMV-seronegative.

The V and J genes are TRBV19 and TRBJ1-2; a possible D gene is TRBD1 (6 bases). Germline V gene lookup returns CDR1 LNHDA and CDR2 SQIVND (reference sequence). The CDR3 totals 14 residues. Trimming took 5 bases from V and 8 from J, leaving 18 bases between them. In nucleotides, the CDR3 is TGTGCCAGTAGTCAAACTGGGACACAGAGGGGCTACACCTTC. Translation gives CASSQTGTQRGYTF.

The rearrangement links TRBV4-1 to TRBJ2-6, with D possibly matching TRBD1 (6 bases). Germline V gives CDR1 MGHRA, CDR2 YSYEKL. Trimming left V 4 bases short and J 0 bases short, with 25 bases between. The CDR3 loop spans 21 amino acids. DNA of the CDR3: TGCGCCAGCAGCCTCGATAGGGCCAGGGGCTTCTTTAGCTCTGGGGCCAACGTCCTGACTTTC. This codes for CASSLDRARGFFSSGANVLTF.

The rearrangement joins TRBV28 to TRBJ1-5; D not certain. V gave up 9 bases and J gave up 3 bases, with 21 bases separating them. This CDR3 comprises 16 residues. Germline V gene lookup returns CDR1 MDHEN and CDR2 SYDVKM. The CDR3 sequence is CASQLLQPGFNQPQHF. The CDR3 nucleotides are TGTGCCAGTCAACTCCTCCAGCCGGGATTCAATCAGCCCCAGCATTTT.

This rearrangement joins TRBV19 to TRBJ2-7; TRBD1 matches at 7 bases. Germline lookup yields CDR1 LNHDA and CDR2 SQIVND (reference sequence). The V gene end was trimmed by 4 bases and the J gene end by 0 bases; junction bases not matched to a gene: 12. This CDR3 spans 17 amino acids. The chain's CDR3 is CASSTTPATGISYEQYF. The CDR3 DNA follows: TGTGCCAGTAGTACTACGCCCGCGACAGGGATCTCCTACGAGCAGTACTTC.

The chain combines TRBV6-1 with TRBJ2-2; the D gene is possibly TRBD2 (6 bases). Per germline, CDR1 MNHNS and CDR2 SASEGT. This CDR3 is 13 amino acids long. The ends were cut back, 1 base at V and 7 bases at J, with 7 bases in the middle. DNA of the CDR3: TGTGCCAGCAGTGAAGGGGGGGTCGGGGAGCTGTTTTTT. The encoded protein is CASSEGGVGELFF.

The chain couples TRBV5-1 to TRBJ2-7; 7 positions match TRBD1. Losses at the gene ends were 6 bases for V and 3 bases for J; bases not matched to a gene: 9. Germline assignment: CDR1 SGHRS and CDR2 YFSETQ. The CDR3 runs to 14 residues. The CDR3, as DNA: TGCGCCAGCATCGACAGGGCCCTCGACTACGAGCAGTACTTC. Translation gives CASIDRALDYEQYF.

The chain carries TRBV12-5 and TRBJ2-5; no definite D call. The ends were cut back, 4 bases at V and 2 bases at J, with 14 bases in the middle. The germline V gene encodes CDR1 LGHNT and CDR2 FRNRAP. The CDR3 covers 15 residues. CDR3 nucleotides: TGTGCTAGTGGTTCCTTGGAAAGGCGGCAAGAGACCCAGTACTTC. It codes for CASGSLERRQETQYF.

DNA for the CDR3: TGTGCCAGCAGCGGCATCGGCGGGGTCCAAGAGACCCAGTACTTC. Translating gives CASSGIGGVQETQYF. The V gene is TRBV7-6, the J gene TRBJ2-5; D is possibly TRBD2 (6 bases). This CDR3 has 15 residues. Germline V gene data show CDR1 as SGHVS and CDR2 as FNYEAQ. V gave up 5 bases and J gave up 1 base, with 14 bases separating them.

The chain joins TRBV29-1 to TRBJ2-1; D is possibly TRBD2 (5 bases). The V and J ends lost 0 bases and 9 bases respectively, with 12 bases between them. The CDR3 is 13 amino acids. The germline CDR1 and CDR2 sequences are SQVTM and ANQGSEA. CDR3 sequence reads: CSVEDRGFGEQFF. CDR3 DNA: TGCAGCGTTGAAGATCGCGGGTTCGGTGAGCAGTTCTTC.

The chain combines TRBV10-3 with TRBJ2-3; 8 bases are a match to TRBD2. Germline V gene sequence: CDR1 ENHRY, CDR2 SYGVKD. V gave up 5 bases and J gave up 6 bases; unmatched junction bases: 10. The CDR3 is made up of 15 amino acids. As DNA, the CDR3 is TGTGCCATCAGTTGGACCGGGGGGGCGGCGGATACGCAGTATTTT. Protein product: CAISWTGGAADTQYF.

This clone was counted only a few times. This rearrangement joins TRBV27 to TRBJ2-1; no clear D. Germline V gene data show CDR1 as MNHEY and CDR2 as SMNVEV (reference sequence). V lost 5 bases, J lost 0 bases, and 14 bases lay in between. The CDR3 covers 16 residues. CDR3 residues: CASSPRLPYSYNEQFF. The CDR3, as DNA: TGTGCCAGCAGTCCAAGACTTCCCTACTCCTACAATGAGCAGTTCTTC.

The chain joins TRBV9 to TRBJ2-7, with D maybe TRBD2 (5 bases). CDR3 length: 13 amino acids. V lost 0 bases and J 3 bases, leaving 7 bases between the germline ends. The germline gives CDR1 SGDLS, CDR2 YYNGEE. CDR3 coding DNA: TGTGCCAGCAGCGTAGCAGAGGGCTACGAGCAGTACTTC. It encodes CASSVAEGYEQYF.

The genes are TRBV7-3 and TRBJ2-3, with a weak D call TRBD2 (7 bases). V was clipped by 4 bases and J by 2 bases, with 22 bases between them. Germline loops: CDR1 SGHTA, CDR2 FQGTGA. This CDR3 comprises 18 residues. This chain's CDR3 is CASSSGAGGGGFTDTQYF. In DNA form, the CDR3 reads TGTGCCAGCAGCTCCGGGGCTGGAGGCGGGGGCTTCACAGATACGCAGTATTTT.

The chain has TRBV2 and TRBJ2-1; a possible D gene is TRBD1 (5 bases). V dropped 6 bases and J dropped 3 bases, with 18 bases sitting between them. This CDR3 region has 16 residues. Per germline, CDR1 SNHLY and CDR2 FYNNEI. The DNA of the CDR3 is TGTGCCAGCAGGGCTCAGAAAGACAGCCACTACAATGAGCAGTTCTTC. This codes for CASRAQKDSHYNEQFF.

The V gene is TRBV29-1, the J gene TRBJ2-3; possibly TRBD2 for D (6 bases). Germline-derived CDR1 and CDR2 are SQVTM and ANQGSEA. V was pared by 8 bases and J by 9 bases, with 30 bases between. There are 16 residues in the CDR3. The CDR3 here is CSIHSRLGGSVGTQYF. CDR3 DNA sequence: TGCAGCATCCACTCCCGCTTGGGGGGATCAGTGGGCACGCAGTATTTT.

The rearrangement links TRBV27 to TRBJ2-1; 12 bases fit TRBD2. Losses at the gene ends were 5 bases for V and 7 bases for J; bases not matched to a gene: 6. Per the germline V gene, CDR1 is MNHEY and CDR2 is SMNVEV (reference sequence). The CDR3 has 15 amino acids. Written as DNA, the CDR3 is TGTGCCAGCAGTCTAGCGGGAGGGCCTAATAATGAGCAGTTCTTC. This encodes CASSLAGGPNNEQFF.

This chain joins TRBV4-1 and TRBJ2-2; 10 bases match TRBD2. The CDR3 length is 17 residues. Germline assignment: CDR1 MGHRA and CDR2 YSYEKL. The V and J ends lost 4 bases and 1 base, in that order; junction bases with no gene match: 6. The CDR3 reads CASSLSLAGVNTGELFF. As DNA, the CDR3 is TGCGCCAGCAGCCTCTCTCTAGCGGGAGTGAACACCGGGGAGCTGTTTTTT.

The chain uses TRBV19 and TRBJ2-7; TRBD1 might be the D (5 bases). The germline V and J ends were trimmed by 1 base and 3 bases, with 13 bases remaining between them. This CDR3 contains 15 residues. Germline CDR1 and CDR2: LNHDA and SQIVND (reference sequence). CDR3 sequence: CASSIGAREIYEQYF. The CDR3 DNA is TGTGCCAGTAGTATAGGGGCCAGGGAAATCTACGAGCAGTACTTC.

V usage is TRBV5-1 and J usage is TRBJ2-2; a possible D gene is TRBD2 (5 bases). This CDR3 is 15 amino acids long. V was cut by 0 bases and J by 1 base, with 7 bases left in between. Germline V gene data show CDR1 as SGHRS and CDR2 as YFSETQ. The CDR3 nucleotides read TGCGCCAGCAGCTTGGAGGGAGTGAACACCGGGGAGCTGTTTTTT. This gives the protein CASSLEGVNTGELFF.

The gene calls are TRBV5-1 and TRBJ2-1; TRBD1 is a possible D gene (6 bases). The length of the CDR3 is 16 residues. In germline, CDR1 is SGHRS, CDR2 YFSETQ. Trimming took off 4 bases at V and 4 bases at J, with 18 bases between the two ends. This CDR3 reads CASSTHTGPSYNEQFF. In DNA, the CDR3 is TGCGCCAGCAGCACGCACACAGGGCCCTCTTACAATGAGCAGTTCTTC. Filled out from reference TRBV5-1 and TRBJ2-1, the complete variable domain reads KAGVTQTPRYLIKTRGQQVTLSCSPISGHRSVSWYQQTPGQGLQFLFEYFSETQRNKGNFPGRFSGRQFSNSRSEMNVSTLELGDSALYLCASSTHTGPSYNEQFFGPGTRLTVL.

This clone was detected only once. CDR3 in DNA: TGTGCCAGCAGCCCAGCCGGGGGGGAAGTAGGCACTGAAGCTTTCTTT. Translation: CASSPAGGEVGTEAFF. The gene calls are TRBV5-6 and TRBJ1-1; possibly TRBD1 for D (5 bases). Between the trimmed V and J ends, which lost 4 bases and 4 bases, there was a span of 20 bases. Germline CDR1 SGHDT, CDR2 YYEEEE. The CDR3 is 16 amino acids.

The chain is built from TRBV5-8 and TRBJ1-2; 10 bases fit TRBD1. The trim removed 5 bases at V and 5 bases at J, leaving 9 bases unmatched. CDR1 and CDR2 from the germline V gene are SGHTS and YDEGEE. CDR3 size: 15 residues. CDR3 sequence (DNA): TGTGCCAGCAGTCCCTTGGGACAGGGGCCGTATGGCTACACCTTC. It translates to CASSPLGQGPYGYTF. Full variable domain (remainder filled in from reference TRBV5-8 and TRBJ1-2): EAGVTQSPTHLIKTRGQQATLRCSPISGHTSVYWYQQALGLGLQFLLWYDEGEERNRGNFPPRFSGRQFPNYSSELNVNALELEDSALYLCASSPLGQGPYGYTFGSGTRLTVV.

The chain uses TRBV27 and TRBJ1-6; TRBD1 matches at 11 bases. The CDR3 extends over 18 amino acids. CDR1 is MNHEY and CDR2 is SMNVEV in the germline V gene (reference sequence). J was trimmed by 0 bases and V by 5 bases; bases with no gene match: 6. In DNA, the CDR3 is TGTGCCAGCAGTAAGGGGGACAGGGGGGGCTCCTATAATTCACCCCTCCACTTT. Translated, it gives CASSKGDRGGSYNSPLHF.

The genes are TRBV27 and TRBJ2-5; D not certain. The germline gives CDR1 MNHEY, CDR2 SMNVEV (reference sequence). The CDR3 has 14 amino acids. The ends were cut back, 3 bases at V and 2 bases at J, with 10 bases in the middle. CDR3 residues: CASSFLAGQETQYF. In nucleotides, the CDR3 is TGTGCCAGCAGTTTTCTCGCAGGTCAAGAGACCCAGTACTTC.

J is TRBJ2-1 and V is TRBV5-1; possibly TRBD2 for D (6 bases). Germline values: CDR1 SGHRS, CDR2 YFSETQ. V lost 3 bases and J 0 bases, leaving 13 bases between the germline ends. CDR3 length: 16 residues. Here the CDR3 DNA reads TGCGCCAGCAGCTCGTTGGCGACTAGCTCCTACAATGAGCAGTTCTTC. Translating it yields CASSSLATSSYNEQFF.